This is a list of T cell receptor beta chains from one sample in a study of a mutant IDH1 vaccine in newly diagnosed glioma. Their specific antigens are unknown. The method was immunoSEQ multiplex PCR; TCRdb's version includes in-frame clones alone and lacks a portion of them. The profile shows around 26,000 clones, about 70% of them singletons. The material sequenced was peripheral blood mononuclear cells (PBMCs), taken from a glioma patient whose treatment included an IDH1 peptide vaccine. These receptors all stem from a man aged 18 to 30 with glioma. Some clones in this sample may be carry-over from other donors' samples. CDR3s include the opening cysteine and the closing phenylalanine or tryptophan. A D gene is named only where the DNA matches it firmly. Not all rows give a size; the values are once, few, many and, for expanded clones, a class.

D gene,V gene,clone size,J gene,CDR3 length,CDR3 DNA,CDR3 protein
NA,TRBV27,NA,TRBJ1-2,14,TGTGCCAGCAGTCCCATCGAGAAAAATTATGGCTACACCTTC,CASSPIEKNYGYTF
TRBD1,TRBV5-6,once,TRBJ1-5,13,TGTGCCAGCAGCTTGAAAGGGGGCGAGTCCCAGCATTTT,CASSLKGGESQHF
NA,TRBV7-2,NA,TRBJ1-5,14,TGTGCCAGCAGCCCAGCACCAGCCAATCAGCCCCAGCATTTT,CASSPAPANQPQHF
TRBD2,TRBV7-9,NA,TRBJ2-3,18,TGTGCCAGCAGCTCCCACGCAACGGCGGGGGGGCCAGGAGATACGCAGTATTTT,CASSSHATAGGPGDTQYF
NA,TRBV6-5,NA,TRBJ1-1,11,TGTGCCAGCAGTTATTCTGGTGAAGCTTTCTTT,CASSYSGEAFF
NA,TRBV7-6,few,TRBJ1-4,15,TGTGCCAGCAGCTCTCAACCGACAGAGAATGAAAAACTGTTTTTT,CASSSQPTENEKLFF
NA,TRBV29-1,NA,TRBJ2-1,13,TGCAGCGTTCGCGGGGACTCCTACAATGAGCAGTTCTTC,CSVRGDSYNEQFF
NA,TRBV4-2,NA,TRBJ2-1,15,TGTGCCAGCAGCGACGGGACCAACCGGTACAATGAGCAGTTCTTC,CASSDGTNRYNEQFF
TRBD1,TRBV5-6,large,TRBJ2-7,14,TGTGCCAGCAGCCCGACAGGGTCCTCCTACGAGCAGTACTTC,CASSPTGSSYEQYF
NA,TRBV30,NA,TRBJ1-6,13,TGTGCCTGGACCTCGGACAGTAATTCACCCCTCCACTTT,CAWTSDSNSPLHF
NA,TRBV13,NA,TRBJ1-1,18,TGTGCCAGCAGCTTACATCCTGGGGGCTGGTCCGGGAACACTGAAGCTTTCTTT,CASSLHPGGWSGNTEAFF
NA,TRBV29-1,few,TRBJ2-2,15,TGCAGCGTTGAAACAGCCTTTGCGAACACCGGGGAGCTGTTTTTT,CSVETAFANTGELFF
NA,TRBV19,NA,TRBJ1-2,16,TGTGCCAGTAGTATTGCAACGGACCTAGCTAACTATGGCTACACCTTC,CASSIATDLANYGYTF
NA,TRBV19,NA,TRBJ2-7,16,TGTGCCAGTAGTATAGCGGCCCAAGAGAGCTCCTACGAGCAGTACTTC,CASSIAAQESSYEQYF
NA,TRBV30,NA,TRBJ1-3,14,TGTGCCTGGATGGCTAGGCAGCGTGGAAACACCATATATTTT,CAWMARQRGNTIYF
NA,TRBV10-3,once,TRBJ2-5,12,TGTGCCATCAGTGAGGGTGGGGAGACCCAGTACTTC,CAISEGGETQYF
TRBD1,TRBV30,NA,TRBJ1-3,13,TGTGCCTGGGGGACAGGGGTTGGAAACACCATATATTTT,CAWGTGVGNTIYF
NA,TRBV5-6,NA,TRBJ1-5,13,TGTGCCAGCAGCTTGGGAATCAATCAGCCCCAGCATTTT,CASSLGINQPQHF
NA,TRBV2,NA,TRBJ1-4,16,TGTGCCAGCGGAGTCCACAGCTCCAGTGGGAGTGAAAAACTGTTTTTT,CASGVHSSSGSEKLFF
NA,TRBV6-5,NA,TRBJ2-7,13,TGTGCCAGCAGTCCGACAGATACCTACGAGCAGTACTTC,CASSPTDTYEQYF
NA,TRBV7-9,NA,TRBJ2-7,15,TGTGCCAGCAGCTTGGGAGACGGGAGCCCTACCGAGCAGTACTTC,CASSLGDGSPTEQYF
NA,TRBV5-4,NA,TRBJ2-1,12,TGTGCCTACAGTAGCTCCTACAATGAGCAGTTCTTC,CAYSSSYNEQFF
NA,TRBV6-5,NA,TRBJ2-2,14,TGTGCCAGCAGGAGGGACGGACTCACCGGGGAGCTGTTTTTT,CASRRDGLTGELFF
NA,TRBV7-2,NA,TRBJ1-1,13,TGTGCCAGCACCCTAGTAGGGGGCACTGAAGCTTTCTTT,CASTLVGGTEAFF
NA,TRBV6-5,NA,TRBJ2-7,13,TGTGCCAGCAGCTCCAGCCTCTCCTACGAGCAGTACTTC,CASSSSLSYEQYF
TRBD1,TRBV15,few,TRBJ1-4,13,TGTGCCACCAGCAGAGGACAGGGCGAAAAACTGTTTTTT,CATSRGQGEKLFF
NA,TRBV19,NA,TRBJ1-5,14,TGTGCCAGTAGTTCGACCGATAGCAATCAGCCCCAGCATTTT,CASSSTDSNQPQHF
TRBD2,TRBV5-1,once,TRBJ2-7,15,TGCGCCAGCAGCTTAGGGACTAGGGGGTCCTACGAGCAGTACTTC,CASSLGTRGSYEQYF
TRBD2,TRBV5-4,NA,TRBJ2-3,16,TGTGCCAGCAGCTTTTCTAGCGGGGGGATGACAGATACGCAGTATTTT,CASSFSSGGMTDTQYF
NA,TRBV2,NA,TRBJ2-7,13,TGTGCCAGCAGGGCCGGGTTGAGCTACGAGCAGTACTTC,CASRAGLSYEQYF
NA,TRBV5-6,NA,TRBJ1-2,13,TGTGCCAGCAGCTTGATCAGGTTGGATGGCTACACCTTC,CASSLIRLDGYTF
TRBD1,TRBV7-6,NA,TRBJ2-5,15,TGTGCCAGCAGCTTAGGACAGGGGGCGTTGGAGACCCAGTACTTC,CASSLGQGALETQYF
TRBD1,TRBV5-6,NA,TRBJ1-2,14,TGTGCCAGCAGCTTGCAGGGGGCAAGCTATGGCTACACCTTC,CASSLQGASYGYTF
NA,TRBV20-1,NA,TRBJ1-1,11,TGCAGTGCCACAGTGAACACTGAAGCTTTCTTT,CSATVNTEAFF
NA,TRBV14,NA,TRBJ1-4,16,TGTGCCAGCAGCCAATTGAGGCGGGCGTCTAATGAAAAACTGTTTTTT,CASSQLRRASNEKLFF
NA,TRBV30,few,TRBJ1-1,13,TGTGCCTGGAGCGGGCAGTCTTCCACTGAAGCTTTCTTT,CAWSGQSSTEAFF
TRBD2,TRBV9,NA,TRBJ2-1,15,TGTGCCAGCAGCTTCACCGGGACTAGAGGGGATGAGCAGTTCTTC,CASSFTGTRGDEQFF
TRBD1,TRBV5-1,NA,TRBJ2-2,17,TGCGCCAGCAGCTTGCGGGCAGGGGGCACGGGCACCGGGGAGCTGTTTTTT,CASSLRAGGTGTGELFF
NA,TRBV5-1,NA,TRBJ1-2,14,TGCGCCAGCAGCCCCGGTGGAGGCCTCTATGGCTACACCTTC,CASSPGGGLYGYTF
TRBD1,TRBV15,NA,TRBJ2-7,17,TGTGCCACCAGCAGAGGACAGGGATCTTTCCGTCTGGGGGAGCAGTACTTC,CATSRGQGSFRLGEQYF
NA,TRBV19,NA,TRBJ2-7,14,TGTGCCAGTAGTATAGCCGCCACACCCTACGAGCAGTACTTC,CASSIAATPYEQYF